These 8 T cell receptor beta chains share one sample of origin, sequenced in a study of blood T cell repertoires in COVID-19. Only in-frame clones appear in the TCRdb table, and some are missing; sequencing was by immunoSEQ multiplex PCR. The table records a few hundred thousand clones, 75% to 85% of them present only once. Sequences were obtained from peripheral blood. The receptors were sampled from a woman between 45 and 60 years old with acute or convalescent COVID-19.

The chain has TRBV7-9 and TRBJ2-5, with D maybe TRBD1 (5 bases). The CDR3 is made up of 12 amino acids. Germline CDR1 reads SEHNR; CDR2 reads FQNEAQ (reference sequence). V was clipped by 4 bases and J by 5 bases, with 8 bases between them. CDR3 nucleotide sequence: TGTGCCAGCAGCTCCAGGGATGAGACCCAGTACTTC. Encoded protein: CASSSRDETQYF.

The genes are TRBV5-4 and TRBJ2-7, with D possibly TRBD1 on 5 matching bases. Per the germline V gene, CDR1 is SGHNT and CDR2 is YYREEE (reference sequence). The CDR3 runs 14 residues. The V gene lost 6 bases and the J gene lost 6 bases, with 19 bases spanning the gap. The CDR3 here is CASTVAGSTTEQYF. The CDR3 DNA follows: TGTGCCAGCACCGTTGCAGGGTCGACAACCGAGCAGTACTTC.

The rearrangement links TRBV4-1 to TRBJ1-6; 7 bases line up with TRBD1. The CDR3 totals 14 residues. Germline V gene data show CDR1 as MGHRA and CDR2 as YSYEKL. V shed 1 base and J 7 bases; nucleotides not matched to a gene: 1. This CDR3 reads CASSQGQGNSPLHF. The CDR3 nucleotides are TGCGCCAGCAGCCAAGGACAGGGCAATTCACCCCTCCACTTT.

Comments on this clone: Compared with germline, one end of the junction differs, possibly owing to a read error. The V call is TRBV2, the J call TRBJ1-1; no clear D. The germline CDR1 and CDR2 sequences are SNHLY and FYNNEI. CDR3 length: 11 residues. The CDR3 loop is CTSRRNTEAFF. CDR3 coding DNA: TGTACCAGCCGCAGGAACACTGAAGCTTTCTTT.

This clone has at least ten counts. The V call is TRBV27, the J call TRBJ2-5; tentatively, D is TRBD1 (7 bases). Trimming left V 5 bases short and J 5 bases short, with 21 bases between. The germline V gene has CDR1 MNHEY and CDR2 SMNVEV (reference sequence). This CDR3 comprises 16 residues. The CDR3 coding sequence is TGTGCCAGCAGTCCCCCAGGGGGGATGGCGTGGGAGACCCAGTACTTC. As protein: CASSPPGGMAWETQYF.

A few counts support this clone. The CDR3 DNA sequence: TGTGCCAGCAGGGGGGACAGGGGGTTAGCAGGAGACAGGGAGGCTAACTATGGCTACACCTTC. It is translated as CASRGDRGLAGDREANYGYTF. The chain has TRBV2 and TRBJ1-2, with 11 bases fitting TRBD1. CDR1 is SNHLY, CDR2 FYNNEI, per germline. The CDR3 runs to 21 residues. Trimming cost V 6 bases and J 0 bases; bases outside gene matches: 21.

This chain connects TRBV6-5 to TRBJ1-5; 9 nucleotides match TRBD1. The CDR3 is 15 amino acids. J gave up 2 bases and V 6 bases, and 5 bases lay outside the gene matches. Looked up from germline, CDR1 is MNHEY and CDR2 is SVGAGI. CDR3 region: CASSRDRAGNQPQHF. CDR3 nucleotides: TGTGCCAGCAGCCGGGACAGGGCGGGCAATCAGCCCCAGCATTTT.

About this clone itself: Other nucleotide sequences from this sample produce the same CDR3. V and J are TRBV3-1 (or the pseudogene TRBV3-2) and TRBJ2-7, with a possible D match to TRBD1 (5 bases). Germline assignment: CDR1 LGHDT and CDR2 YNNKEL (reference sequence). V lost 1 base and J 4 bases, leaving 14 bases between the germline ends. This CDR3 region has 15 residues. For the CDR3, the DNA is TGTGCCAGCAGCCAAGTTGCCAGGGAAGGGTACGAGCAGTACTTC. Translation: CASSQVAREGYEQYF.